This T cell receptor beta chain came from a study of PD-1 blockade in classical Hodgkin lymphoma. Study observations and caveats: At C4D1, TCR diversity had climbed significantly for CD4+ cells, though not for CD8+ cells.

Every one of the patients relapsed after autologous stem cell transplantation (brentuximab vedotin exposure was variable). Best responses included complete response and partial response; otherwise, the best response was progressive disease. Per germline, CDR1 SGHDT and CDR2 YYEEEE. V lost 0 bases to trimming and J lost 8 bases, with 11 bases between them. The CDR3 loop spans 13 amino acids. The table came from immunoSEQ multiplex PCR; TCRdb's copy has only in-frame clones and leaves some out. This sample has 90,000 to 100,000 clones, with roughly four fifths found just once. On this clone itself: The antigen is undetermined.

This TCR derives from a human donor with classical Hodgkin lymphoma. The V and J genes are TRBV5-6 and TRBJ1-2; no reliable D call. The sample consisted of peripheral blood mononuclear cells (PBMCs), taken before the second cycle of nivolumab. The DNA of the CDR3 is TGTGCCAGCAGCTTGGCAGGCGGCGGCGGCTACACCTTC. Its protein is CASSLAGGGGYTF.